This T cell receptor beta chain was observed in a study of shared clonotypes between healthy human individuals. TCRdb keeps only in-frame clones here, not all; method: immunoSEQ multiplex PCR. The sample has over 2 million clones, approximately 94% seen once; the top ten hold about 1.1%. Naive CD8 isolation took CD45RO-negative cells positively selected for CCR7 and excluded terminally differentiated effector memory CD45RA+ cells. J lost 3 bases, V lost 0 bases, and 7 bases had no gene match. Germline assignment: CDR1 SEHNR and CDR2 FQNEAQ (reference sequence). This CDR3 has 16 amino acids. The sequencing sample was made of naive CD8+ T cells sorted from blood. The chain has TRBV7-9 and TRBJ2-5, with 7 bases that match TRBD2. The sequence derives from a man aged 18 to 30 in good health. The CDR3 nucleotides read TGTGCCAGCAGCTTAGCGCGGGGGACGGGAGAAGAGACCCAGTACTTC. It codes for CASSLARGTGEETQYF.